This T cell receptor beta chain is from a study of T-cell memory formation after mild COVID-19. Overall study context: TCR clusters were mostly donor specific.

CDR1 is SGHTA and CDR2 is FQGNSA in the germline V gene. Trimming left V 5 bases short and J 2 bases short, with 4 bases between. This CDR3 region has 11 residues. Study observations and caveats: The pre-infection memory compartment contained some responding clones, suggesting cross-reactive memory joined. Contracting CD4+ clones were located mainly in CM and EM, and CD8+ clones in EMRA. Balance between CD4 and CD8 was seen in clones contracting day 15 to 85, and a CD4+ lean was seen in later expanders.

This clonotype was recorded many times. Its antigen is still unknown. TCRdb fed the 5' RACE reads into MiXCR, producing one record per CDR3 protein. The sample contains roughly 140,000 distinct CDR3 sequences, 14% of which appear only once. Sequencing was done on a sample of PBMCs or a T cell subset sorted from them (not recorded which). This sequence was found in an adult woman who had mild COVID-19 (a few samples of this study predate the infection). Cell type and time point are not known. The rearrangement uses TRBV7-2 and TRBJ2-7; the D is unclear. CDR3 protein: CASSAAYEQYF. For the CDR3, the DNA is TGTGCCAGCAGCGCAGCCTACGAGCAGTACTTC.